Listed here are 23 T cell receptor beta chains from one sample, sequenced in a study of regulatory T cells in long-lasting Graves disease. Time point indicated: newly diagnosed GD, antithyroid drugs for less than 3 months. PBMC-extracted RNA yielded the TCR library. For TCR beta, libraries came from iRepertoire HTBI primers and Arm-PCR of CDR3 regions. Using its own MiXCR run on the multiplex PCR reads, TCRdb lists one record per CDR3 protein. Of under 400,000 distinct CDR3 sequences in the sample, roughly a sixth were seen once. These same records also appear under a second study, on T cells in Graves' hyperthyroidism and ophthalmopathy.

Sequences were derived from peripheral blood mononuclear cells (PBMCs), sampled at new diagnosis, from a patient treated with antithyroid drugs. The receptors stem from a man in his forties with Graves disease.

CDR3 coding DNA: TGTGCCAGCAGCGTTGGCGGGAGAGAGACCCAGTACTTC. Its protein is CASSVGGRETQYF. The chain couples TRBV9 to TRBJ2-5, with 7 positions matching TRBD2. Germline V gene lookup returns CDR1 SGDLS and CDR2 YYNGEE. This CDR3 spans 13 amino acids. V lost 2 bases, J lost 4 bases, and 2 bases stayed unmatched.

V is TRBV9 and J is TRBJ2-7, with TRBD2 matching over 11 bases. The CDR3 is made up of 17 amino acids. V shed 3 bases and J 6 bases; nucleotides not matched to a gene: 14. Germline CDR1 and CDR2: SGDLS and YYNGEE. CDR3: CASSGGVAGGVHSEQYF. The CDR3 DNA is TGTGCCAGCAGCGGGGGAGTAGCGGGGGGGGTCCACAGCGAGCAGTACTTC.

The chain employs TRBV20-1 and TRBJ2-7; no definite D call. The CDR3 sequence is 16 residues long. Germline CDR1 and CDR2: DFQATT and SNEGSKA (reference sequence). V was trimmed by 0 bases and J by 0 bases, leaving 15 bases between them. The CDR3 bases are TGCAGTGCTAGAGATCTATTTAGAGCCCGCTCCTACGAGCAGTACTTC. It specifies CSARDLFRARSYEQYF.

This clonotype was observed at least ten times. The genes are TRBV20-1 and TRBJ2-1; D is uncertain. From germline, CDR1 is DFQATT and CDR2 SNEGSKA (reference sequence). Trimming shortened V by 3 bases and J by 6 bases, and 6 bases separated the two germline ends. This CDR3 contains 11 residues. CDR3 DNA sequence: TGCAGTGCTAGTGCAGGCAATGAGCAGTTCTTC. It encodes CSASAGNEQFF.

This clonotype was recorded at least ten times. The chain carries TRBV2 and TRBJ2-1; D is unresolved. V was shortened by 7 bases and J by 3 bases, with 7 bases between the two germline ends. CDR3 length: 12 amino acids. Looked up from germline, CDR1 is SNHLY and CDR2 is FYNNEI. This CDR3 reads CASIRIYNEQFF. The CDR3 DNA reads TGTGCCAGCATAAGAATCTACAATGAGCAGTTCTTC.

The rearrangement joins TRBV7-9 to TRBJ2-7, with D perhaps assigned TRBD1 or TRBD2 (5 bases each). The V end was cut by 4 bases, the J end by 9 bases, with 25 bases between. The CDR3 is made up of 16 amino acids. In germline, CDR1 is SEHNR, CDR2 FQNEAQ (reference sequence). Here the CDR3 DNA reads TGTGCCAGCAGCTCGTTAGCCGGGACGACAGCTACGGGGCAGTACTTC. As protein: CASSSLAGTTATGQYF.

The gene calls are TRBV5-1 and TRBJ1-4; the D is unclear. Trimming shortened V by 0 bases and J by 8 bases, and 5 bases separated the two germline ends. Germline values: CDR1 SGHRS, CDR2 YFSETQ. This CDR3 contains 12 residues. CDR3 sequence reads: CASSLAGEKLFF. Written as DNA, the CDR3 is TGCGCCAGCAGCTTGGCAGGAGAAAAACTGTTTTTT.

The chain has TRBV20-1 and TRBJ2-6, with D unclear. This CDR3 is built from 13 residues. CDR1 is DFQATT and CDR2 is SNEGSKA in the germline V gene (reference sequence). Trimming removed 3 bases from V and 0 bases from J, with 3 bases in between. This CDR3 reads CSASYSGANVLTF. CDR3 coding DNA: TGCAGTGCTAGCTACTCTGGGGCCAACGTCCTGACTTTC.

This clonotype was counted ten times or more. The rearrangement links TRBV6-2 or TRBV6-3 to TRBJ2-1; 9 bases are a match to TRBD2. The CDR3 runs 18 residues. V gave up 0 bases and J gave up 0 bases; unmatched junction bases: 6. Germline CDR1 MNHEY, CDR2 SVGEGT. The CDR3 DNA reads as TGTGCCAGCAGTTACTCGGCTAGCGGGGTACACTCCTACAATGAGCAGTTCTTC. Amino acids: CASSYSASGVHSYNEQFF.

This chain connects TRBV11-2 to TRBJ2-6; TRBD1 matches at 7 bases. V gave up 1 base and J gave up 0 bases; unmatched junction bases: 3. Germline loops: CDR1 SGHAT, CDR2 FQNNGV. The CDR3 has 17 residues. The CDR3, as DNA: TGTGCCAGCAGCTTAGGGGACAGTCACTCTGGGGCCAACGTCCTGACTTTC. This translates into CASSLGDSHSGANVLTF.

This clonotype was recorded a few times. V usage is TRBV7-9 and J usage is TRBJ1-6; D may be TRBD1 (5 bases). The germline CDR1 and CDR2 sequences are SEHNR and FQNEAQ (reference sequence). This CDR3 region has 14 residues. The germline V and J ends were trimmed by 2 bases and 9 bases, with 11 bases remaining between them. In DNA, the CDR3 is TGTGCCAGCAGCTTATTCACAGGCGTTTCACCCCTCCACTTT. This translates into CASSLFTGVSPLHF.

V is TRBV18 and J is TRBJ1-6; D is possibly TRBD1 (5 bases). V lost 5 bases, J lost 7 bases, and 15 bases lay in between. The germline V gene has CDR1 KGHSH and CDR2 LQKENI. The CDR3 consists of 15 residues. The DNA of the CDR3 is TGTGCCAGCTCAGCGCCCGGGACGATCAATTCACCCCTCCACTTT. Translated, it gives CASSAPGTINSPLHF.

This clonotype was found many times. Here the CDR3 reads CASSPDRGSSYEQYF. The CDR3 bases are TGTGCCAGCAGCCCGGACAGGGGGAGCTCCTACGAGCAGTACTTC. The chain is built from TRBV27 and TRBJ2-7; 10 bases match TRBD1. Losses at the gene ends were 6 bases for V and 0 bases for J; bases not matched to a gene: 5. From germline, CDR1 is MNHEY and CDR2 SMNVEV (reference sequence). This CDR3 is built from 15 residues.

This clonotype was seen repeatedly, ten times or more. The chain couples TRBV7-8 to TRBJ2-7, with TRBD1 identical over 11 bases. Trimming at V came to 1 base and at J to 6 bases, leaving 5 bases not matched to a gene. The CDR3 loop spans 15 amino acids. Looked up from germline, CDR1 is SGHVS and CDR2 is FQNEAQ. The CDR3 DNA sequence: TGTGCCAGCAGCTTAGAAGAGGACAGGGGGCGCGAGCAGTACTTC. It codes for CASSLEEDRGREQYF.

Many counts were recorded for this clonotype. The J gene is TRBJ2-1, the V gene TRBV11-3, with TRBD2 as a possible D gene (6 bases). Per the germline V gene, CDR1 is SGHNT and CDR2 is YENEEA. Trimming left V 5 bases short and J 5 bases short, with 19 bases between. The CDR3 is 16 amino acids. CDR3 protein: CASSARHKGGNNEQFF. The CDR3 region has the DNA TGTGCCAGCAGCGCGCGCCACAAGGGCGGGAACAATGAGCAGTTCTTC. Based on the CDR3 plus reference TRBV11-3 and TRBJ2-1, the full variable domain is EAGVVQSPRYKIIEKKQPVAFWCNPISGHNTLYWYLQNLGQGPELLIRYENEEAVDDSQLPKDRFSAERLKGVDSTLKIQPAELGDSAVYLCASSARHKGGNNEQFFGPGTRLTVL.

This clonotype was observed many times. This chain connects TRBV27 to TRBJ2-7; 8 nucleotides agree with TRBD1. V trimming: 6 bases; J trimming: 3 bases; junction bases outside the gene matches: 4. This CDR3 comprises 13 residues. Germline V CDR1 and CDR2: MNHEY, SMNVEV (reference sequence). As DNA, the CDR3 is TGTGCCAGCAGCGCCGGACAGGGCTACGAGCAGTACTTC. Translation gives CASSAGQGYEQYF.

This clonotype was found many times. This chain joins TRBV14 and TRBJ2-3, with D perhaps matching TRBD2 (5 bases). Germline V lookup: CDR1 SGHDN, CDR2 FVKESK. V was pared by 4 bases and J by 4 bases, with 15 bases between. This CDR3 is built from 15 residues. CDR3 residues: CASSPSTPGADTQYF. The CDR3 coding sequence is TGTGCCAGCAGCCCTAGCACCCCCGGGGCAGATACGCAGTATTTT. Together with reference TRBV14 and TRBJ2-3, the CDR3 gives the full variable domain: EAGVTQFPSHSVIEKGQTVTLRCDPISGHDNLYWYRRVMGKEIKFLLHFVKESKQDESGMPNNRFLAERTGGTYSTLKVQPAELEDSGVYFCASSPSTPGADTQYFGPGTRLTVL.

CDR3 amino acids: CASSPPGGSQPQHF. The CDR3 DNA is TGTGCCAGCAGCCCTCCAGGGGGGAGTCAGCCCCAGCATTTT. This chain connects TRBV7-9 to TRBJ1-5, with TRBD1 identical over 7 bases. CDR3 length equals 14 residues. With 5 bases clipped from V and 6 bases from J, the junction kept 7 bases outside the gene matches. Germline V gives CDR1 SEHNR, CDR2 FQNEAQ (reference sequence).

This clonotype has a count of ten or more. The chain joins TRBV6-2 or TRBV6-3 to TRBJ1-3; no clear D gene. Trimming took off 5 bases at V and 0 bases at J, with 11 bases between the two ends. Germline V lookup: CDR1 MNHEY, CDR2 SVGEGT. There are 15 residues in the CDR3. The CDR3 reads CASSESVDSGNTIYF. DNA for the CDR3: TGTGCCAGCAGTGAGTCAGTGGACTCTGGAAACACCATATATTTT.

Many counts were recorded for this clonotype. The V gene is TRBV7-8, the J gene TRBJ2-5; D is undetermined. The germline V and J ends were trimmed by 2 bases and 1 base, with 14 bases remaining between them. Germline lookup yields CDR1 SGHVS and CDR2 FQNEAQ. The CDR3 is 16 residues long. CDR3 bases: TGTGCCAGCAGCTTACTCCCAAGCGTCCTCCAAGAGACCCAGTACTTC. It is translated as CASSLLPSVLQETQYF.

CDR3 in DNA: TGTGCCAGCAGTTTAGCGGGGCCTGCCTACGAGCAGTACTTC. Residues: CASSLAGPAYEQYF. The rearrangement links TRBV2 to TRBJ2-7; 8 bases are a match to TRBD2. Looked up from germline, CDR1 is SNHLY and CDR2 is FYNNEI. J gave up 2 bases and V 5 bases, and 5 bases lay outside the gene matches. The CDR3 is 14 residues long.

This clonotype was counted at least ten times. V and J are TRBV5-1 and TRBJ2-1; D is perhaps TRBD2 (10 bases). The germline V gene encodes CDR1 SGHRS and CDR2 YFSETQ. Trimming took off 3 bases at V and 2 bases at J, with 30 bases between the two ends. The CDR3 is made up of 21 amino acids. This CDR3 is CASSSHRGQGILAGTYNEQFF. CDR3 nucleotide sequence: TGCGCCAGCAGCTCTCACCGCGGACAGGGGATACTAGCGGGGACCTACAATGAGCAGTTCTTC.

This clonotype was counted ten times or more. The gene calls are TRBV20-1 and TRBJ1-5; 7 bases match TRBD1. The CDR3 is 16 residues long. Germline CDR1 and CDR2: DFQATT and SNEGSKA (reference sequence). With 2 bases clipped from V and 5 bases from J, the junction kept 12 bases outside the gene matches. In DNA, the CDR3 is TGCAGTGCTAGAAAGACAGGGCAAGTTCTGGATCAGCCCCAGCATTTT. Translation gives CSARKTGQVLDQPQHF.